These T cell receptor beta chains were read from a single sample in a study of OX40 agonist ivuxolimab in advanced cancers. Libraries were prepared by immunoSEQ multiplex PCR; TCRdb keeps only in-frame clonotypes and omits some of them. The sample comprises approximately 77,000 clones, 92% of which are singletons, and 0.45% to 0.65% rests with the top ten. The input for sequencing was CD4+ or CD8+ T cells sorted from blood, taken in a trial of the OX40 agonist ivuxolimab. The receptor set was obtained from an adult with an advanced solid tumor such as melanoma, head and neck, liver or kidney cancer. CDR3s include the opening cysteine and the closing phenylalanine or tryptophan. The order of the fields is clone size, V gene, D gene, J gene, CDR3 protein, CDR3 DNA. The D gene is left open where the match is weak. Some rows have no size entry. The others give once, few or many, or a class for an expanded clone.

clone size: once; V gene: TRBV6-5; D gene: TRBD2; J gene: TRBJ2-2; CDR3 protein: CASSYSPAGHTGELFF; CDR3 DNA: TGTGCCAGCAGTTACTCTCCAGCGGGACACACCGGGGAGCTGTTTTTT
clone size: -; V gene: TRBV6-6; D gene: TRBD1; J gene: TRBJ1-1; CDR3 protein: CASSLQGARTEAFF; CDR3 DNA: TGTGCCAGCAGTTTACAGGGGGCGCGGACTGAAGCTTTCTTT
clone size: -; V gene: TRBV27; D gene: -; J gene: TRBJ1-4; CDR3 protein: CASSLAFNEKLFF; CDR3 DNA: TGTGCCAGCAGTTTAGCCTTTAATGAAAAACTGTTTTTT
clone size: -; V gene: TRBV13; D gene: -; J gene: TRBJ1-3; CDR3 protein: CASSLSGNTIYF; CDR3 DNA: TGTGCCAGCAGCCTATCTGGAAACACCATATATTTT
clone size: -; V gene: TRBV15; D gene: TRBD2; J gene: TRBJ2-5; CDR3 protein: CATSREKGLAGEETQYF; CDR3 DNA: TGTGCCACCAGCAGAGAGAAGGGGCTAGCGGGAGAAGAGACCCAGTACTTC
clone size: -; V gene: TRBV5-8; D gene: TRBD1; J gene: TRBJ2-3; CDR3 protein: CASSAGTGYPDTQYF; CDR3 DNA: TGTGCCAGCAGCGCCGGGACAGGCTACCCAGATACGCAGTATTTT
clone size: -; V gene: TRBV7-2; D gene: -; J gene: TRBJ2-7; CDR3 protein: CASSFRRGTYEQYF; CDR3 DNA: TGTGCCAGCAGCTTCCGCAGGGGAACCTACGAGCAGTACTTC
clone size: -; V gene: TRBV13; D gene: -; J gene: TRBJ2-1; CDR3 protein: CASSLAGWGSYNEQFF; CDR3 DNA: TGTGCCAGCAGCTTAGCCGGGTGGGGCTCCTACAATGAGCAGTTCTTC
clone size: -; V gene: TRBV9; D gene: TRBD2; J gene: TRBJ2-7; CDR3 protein: CASSVSGRGSYEQYF; CDR3 DNA: TGTGCCAGCAGCGTATCCGGGCGGGGGTCCTACGAGCAGTACTTC
clone size: -; V gene: TRBV11-3; D gene: TRBD1; J gene: TRBJ2-7; CDR3 protein: CASSYMGTDSYEQYF; CDR3 DNA: TGTGCCAGCAGCTATATGGGGACAGATTCCTACGAGCAGTACTTC
clone size: -; V gene: TRBV5-8; D gene: -; J gene: TRBJ2-2; CDR3 protein: CASSSGQRNTGELFF; CDR3 DNA: TGTGCCAGCAGCAGCGGCCAGAGGAACACCGGGGAGCTGTTTTTT
clone size: -; V gene: TRBV19; D gene: -; J gene: TRBJ2-1; CDR3 protein: CASSMGGAYNEQFF; CDR3 DNA: TGTGCCAGTAGTATGGGGGGTGCCTACAATGAGCAGTTCTTC
clone size: -; V gene: TRBV5-1; D gene: -; J gene: TRBJ2-7; CDR3 protein: CASSGLILSGAPEQYF; CDR3 DNA: TGCGCCAGCAGCGGATTAATACTCAGCGGAGCCCCCGAGCAGTACTTC
clone size: -; V gene: TRBV2; D gene: -; J gene: TRBJ2-2; CDR3 protein: CASSVGGELFF; CDR3 DNA: TGTGCCAGCAGTGTGGGCGGGGAGCTGTTTTTT
clone size: -; V gene: TRBV7-6; D gene: TRBD2; J gene: TRBJ2-5; CDR3 protein: CASSSGLAGLGTQYF; CDR3 DNA: TGTGCCAGCAGCTCGGGACTAGCGGGACTGGGGACCCAGTACTTC
clone size: -; V gene: TRBV5-1; D gene: -; J gene: TRBJ1-2; CDR3 protein: CASSFYGQNYGYTF; CDR3 DNA: TGCGCCAGCAGCTTTTATGGACAGAACTATGGCTACACCTTC
clone size: -; V gene: TRBV5-1; D gene: -; J gene: TRBJ2-5; CDR3 protein: CASSLERGETQYF; CDR3 DNA: TGCGCCAGCAGCTTGGAAAGAGGAGAGACCCAGTACTTC
clone size: -; V gene: TRBV9; D gene: TRBD1; J gene: TRBJ2-7; CDR3 protein: CASSVWDRGSYEQYF; CDR3 DNA: TGTGCCAGCAGCGTATGGGACAGGGGCTCCTACGAGCAGTACTTC
clone size: -; V gene: TRBV19; D gene: -; J gene: TRBJ1-4; CDR3 protein: CASSIYLIQGNEKLFF; CDR3 DNA: TGTGCCAGTAGTATTTATCTAATACAGGGCAATGAAAAACTGTTTTTT
clone size: -; V gene: TRBV5-1; D gene: -; J gene: TRBJ2-2; CDR3 protein: CASSLLSRQANTGELFF; CDR3 DNA: TGCGCCAGCAGCTTGCTCTCCCGGCAGGCGAACACCGGGGAGCTGTTTTTT
clone size: -; V gene: TRBV10-3; D gene: -; J gene: TRBJ2-3; CDR3 protein: CAISEGMSTDTQYF; CDR3 DNA: TGTGCCATCAGTGAAGGGATGAGCACAGATACGCAGTATTTT
clone size: -; V gene: TRBV5-6; D gene: -; J gene: TRBJ2-7; CDR3 protein: CASSSQGYSYEQYF; CDR3 DNA: TGTGCCAGCTCCTCGCAGGGATACTCCTACGAGCAGTACTTC
clone size: few; V gene: TRBV18; D gene: -; J gene: TRBJ1-1; CDR3 protein: CASSSDEGTEAFF; CDR3 DNA: TGTGCCAGCTCATCGGACGAAGGCACTGAAGCTTTCTTT
clone size: -; V gene: TRBV14; D gene: -; J gene: TRBJ2-2; CDR3 protein: CASSQTRVGGELFF; CDR3 DNA: TGTGCCAGCAGCCAAACGAGGGTTGGCGGGGAGCTGTTTTTT
clone size: -; V gene: TRBV21-1; D gene: -; J gene: TRBJ2-1; CDR3 protein: CASSKANGPEQFF; CDR3 DNA: TGTGCCAGCAGCAAAGCGAATGGGCCGGAGCAGTTCTTC
clone size: -; V gene: TRBV7-2; D gene: TRBD2; J gene: TRBJ2-3; CDR3 protein: CASSLGTSGTTDTQYF; CDR3 DNA: TGTGCCAGCAGCTTAGGGACTAGCGGGACTACAGATACGCAGTATTTT
clone size: few; V gene: TRBV19; D gene: TRBD1; J gene: TRBJ1-2; CDR3 protein: CASISDRGNYGYTF; CDR3 DNA: TGTGCCAGTATTTCGGACAGGGGTAACTATGGCTACACCTTC
clone size: few; V gene: TRBV30; D gene: -; J gene: TRBJ1-5; CDR3 protein: CAWSHRARQPQHF; CDR3 DNA: TGTGCCTGGTCTCACAGGGCCAGACAGCCCCAGCATTTT
clone size: -; V gene: TRBV27; D gene: TRBD1; J gene: TRBJ1-5; CDR3 protein: CASSLSYRGQGQPQHF; CDR3 DNA: TGTGCCAGCAGTTTATCCTACAGGGGGCAGGGTCAGCCCCAGCATTTT
clone size: -; V gene: TRBV7-2; D gene: TRBD1; J gene: TRBJ2-7; CDR3 protein: CASSLEDRGSYEQYF; CDR3 DNA: TGTGCCAGCAGCTTAGAGGACAGGGGGTCCTACGAGCAGTACTTC
clone size: -; V gene: TRBV25-1; D gene: TRBD1; J gene: TRBJ2-3; CDR3 protein: CASSEFQTGADTQYF; CDR3 DNA: TGTGCCAGCAGTGAATTCCAGACAGGGGCAGATACGCAGTATTTT
clone size: -; V gene: TRBV7-2; D gene: -; J gene: TRBJ1-5; CDR3 protein: CASSIRTVNQPQHF; CDR3 DNA: TGTGCCAGCAGCATAAGGACAGTCAATCAGCCCCAGCATTTT
clone size: -; V gene: TRBV5-8; D gene: -; J gene: TRBJ1-4; CDR3 protein: CASSLVGFSNEKLFF; CDR3 DNA: TGTGCCAGCAGCTTGGTCGGGTTTAGTAATGAAAAACTGTTTTTT
clone size: -; V gene: TRBV19; D gene: -; J gene: TRBJ1-2; CDR3 protein: CASIPRGRTRGYTF; CDR3 DNA: TGTGCCAGTATTCCCAGGGGCAGGACTCGAGGCTACACCTTC
clone size: -; V gene: TRBV30; D gene: -; J gene: TRBJ2-2; CDR3 protein: CAWRGRGTGELFF; CDR3 DNA: TGTGCCTGGAGGGGCCGAGGAACCGGGGAGCTGTTTTTT
clone size: -; V gene: TRBV6-1; D gene: -; J gene: TRBJ1-1; CDR3 protein: CASSVAEQNTEAFF; CDR3 DNA: TGTGCCAGCAGTGTTGCAGAACAGAACACTGAAGCTTTCTTT
clone size: -; V gene: TRBV21-1; D gene: -; J gene: TRBJ1-5; CDR3 protein: CASSKAYPEVPGKFLSNQPQHF; CDR3 DNA: TGTGCCAGCAGCAAAGCCTACCCAGAAGTGCCAGGGAAGTTCCTTAGCAATCAGCCCCAGCATTTT
clone size: -; V gene: TRBV27; D gene: TRBD1; J gene: TRBJ2-1; CDR3 protein: CASSPGQVYNEQFF; CDR3 DNA: TGTGCCAGCAGTCCGGGACAGGTCTACAATGAGCAGTTCTTC
clone size: -; V gene: TRBV30; D gene: -; J gene: TRBJ1-1; CDR3 protein: CAWNRGDTEAFF; CDR3 DNA: TGTGCCTGGAACCGGGGGGATACTGAAGCTTTCTTT
clone size: -; V gene: TRBV9; D gene: -; J gene: TRBJ2-2; CDR3 protein: CASSVGPILVGELFF; CDR3 DNA: TGTGCCAGCAGCGTAGGCCCGATCCTTGTTGGGGAGCTGTTTTTT
clone size: -; V gene: TRBV4-1; D gene: TRBD1; J gene: TRBJ1-5; CDR3 protein: CASSQVHRGGSNQPQHF; CDR3 DNA: TGCGCCAGCAGCCAAGTGCACAGGGGCGGAAGCAATCAGCCCCAGCATTTT
clone size: -; V gene: TRBV7-9; D gene: TRBD2; J gene: TRBJ2-1; CDR3 protein: CASTTLAENYNEQFF; CDR3 DNA: TGTGCCAGCACCACACTAGCGGAAAACTACAATGAGCAGTTCTTC
clone size: few; V gene: TRBV5-1; D gene: TRBD2; J gene: TRBJ2-3; CDR3 protein: CASSLVTSGSATDTQYF; CDR3 DNA: TGCGCCAGCAGCTTGGTCACTAGCGGGAGTGCTACAGATACGCAGTATTTT
clone size: once; V gene: TRBV7-2; D gene: -; J gene: TRBJ2-7; CDR3 protein: CASSLAPAGESYEQYF; CDR3 DNA: TGTGCCAGCAGCTTAGCGCCCGCAGGGGAGTCCTACGAGCAGTACTTC
clone size: -; V gene: TRBV7-2; D gene: TRBD1; J gene: TRBJ1-1; CDR3 protein: CASSTRQGGNTEAFF; CDR3 DNA: TGTGCCAGCAGCACCCGACAGGGGGGGAACACTGAAGCTTTCTTT
clone size: -; V gene: TRBV5-1; D gene: -; J gene: TRBJ1-5; CDR3 protein: CASSLGFGVGNQPQHF; CDR3 DNA: TGCGCCAGCAGCTTGGGTTTCGGGGTTGGCAATCAGCCCCAGCATTTT
clone size: -; V gene: TRBV11-1; D gene: TRBD1; J gene: TRBJ2-5; CDR3 protein: CASSLGDRERETQYF; CDR3 DNA: TGTGCCAGCAGCTTAGGGGACAGGGAACGGGAGACCCAGTACTTC
clone size: -; V gene: TRBV7-3; D gene: -; J gene: TRBJ1-2; CDR3 protein: CASSAGAGYGYTF; CDR3 DNA: TGTGCCAGCAGCGCAGGGGCCGGCTATGGCTACACCTTC
clone size: once; V gene: TRBV5-6; D gene: TRBD2; J gene: TRBJ2-1; CDR3 protein: CASSWRLAGGGSSYNEQFF; CDR3 DNA: TGTGCCAGCAGCTGGCGACTAGCGGGAGGGGGTAGCTCCTACAATGAGCAGTTCTTC
clone size: once; V gene: TRBV12-5; D gene: -; J gene: TRBJ2-2; CDR3 protein: CASGLVRWENTGELFF; CDR3 DNA: TGTGCTAGTGGTTTGGTAAGGTGGGAGAACACCGGGGAGCTGTTTTTT
clone size: -; V gene: TRBV10-3; D gene: TRBD1; J gene: TRBJ1-2; CDR3 protein: CAISEQGADHGYTF; CDR3 DNA: TGTGCCATCAGTGAGCAGGGGGCGGATCATGGCTACACCTTC
clone size: -; V gene: TRBV4-3; D gene: -; J gene: TRBJ2-1; CDR3 protein: CASSQDKYNEQFF; CDR3 DNA: TGCGCCAGCAGCCAAGATAAGTACAATGAGCAGTTCTTC
clone size: -; V gene: TRBV7-2; D gene: -; J gene: TRBJ2-7; CDR3 protein: CASSFADSSSTF; CDR3 DNA: TGTGCCAGCAGCTTCGCCGACTCCTCCTCCACTTTC
clone size: -; V gene: TRBV6-1; D gene: -; J gene: TRBJ2-7; CDR3 protein: CASSATQGSYEQYF; CDR3 DNA: TGTGCCAGCAGCGCTACCCAGGGGTCCTACGAGCAGTACTTC
clone size: -; V gene: TRBV6-6; D gene: TRBD1; J gene: TRBJ1-2; CDR3 protein: CASTRQGQGYTF; CDR3 DNA: TGTGCCAGCACCCGACAGGGACAGGGCTACACCTTC